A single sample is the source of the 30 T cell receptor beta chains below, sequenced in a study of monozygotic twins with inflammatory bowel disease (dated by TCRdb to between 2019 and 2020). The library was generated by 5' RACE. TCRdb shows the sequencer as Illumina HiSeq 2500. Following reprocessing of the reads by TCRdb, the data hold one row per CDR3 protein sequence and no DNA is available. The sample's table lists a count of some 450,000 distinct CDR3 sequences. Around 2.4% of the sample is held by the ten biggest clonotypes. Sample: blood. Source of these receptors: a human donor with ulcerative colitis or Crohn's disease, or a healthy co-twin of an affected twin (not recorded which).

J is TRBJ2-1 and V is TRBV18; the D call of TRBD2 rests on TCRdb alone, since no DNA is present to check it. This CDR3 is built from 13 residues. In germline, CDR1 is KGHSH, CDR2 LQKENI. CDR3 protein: CASSEAVYNEQFF. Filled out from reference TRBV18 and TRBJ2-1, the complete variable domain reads NAGVMQNPRHLVRRRGQEARLRCSPMKGHSHVYWYRQLPEEGLKFMVYLQKENIIDESGMPKERFSAEFPKEGPSILRIQQVVRGDSAAYFCASSEAVYNEQFFGPGTRLTVL.

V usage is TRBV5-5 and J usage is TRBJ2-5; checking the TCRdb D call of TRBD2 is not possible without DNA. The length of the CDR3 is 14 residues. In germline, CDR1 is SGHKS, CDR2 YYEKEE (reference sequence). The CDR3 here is CASSGGARQETQYF.

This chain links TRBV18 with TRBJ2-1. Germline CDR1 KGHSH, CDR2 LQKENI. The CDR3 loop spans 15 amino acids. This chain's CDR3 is CASSPPVRSYNEQFF.

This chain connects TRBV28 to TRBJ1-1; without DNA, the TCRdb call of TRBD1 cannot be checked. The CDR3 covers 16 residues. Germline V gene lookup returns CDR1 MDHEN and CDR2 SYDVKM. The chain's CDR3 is CASNPYREKMNTEAFF.

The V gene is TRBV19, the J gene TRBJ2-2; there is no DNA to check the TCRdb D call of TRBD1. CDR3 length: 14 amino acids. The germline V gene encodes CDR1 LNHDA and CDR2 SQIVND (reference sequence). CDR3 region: CASSISQGTGELFF.

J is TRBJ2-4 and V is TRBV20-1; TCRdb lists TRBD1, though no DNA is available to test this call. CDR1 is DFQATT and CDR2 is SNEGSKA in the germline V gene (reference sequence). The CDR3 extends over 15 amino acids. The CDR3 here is CSAKDRERSKNIQYF.

CDR3 sequence reads: CASSLGAGNYNSPLHF. The chain employs TRBV27 and TRBJ1-6; TCRdb's assignment of TRBD1 cannot be checked, as there is no DNA. CDR1 is MNHEY, CDR2 SMNVEV, per germline (reference sequence). The CDR3 has 16 residues.

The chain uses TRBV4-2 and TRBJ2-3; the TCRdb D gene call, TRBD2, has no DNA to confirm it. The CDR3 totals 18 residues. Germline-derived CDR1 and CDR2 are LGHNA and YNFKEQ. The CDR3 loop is CASSQDPPSGGNTDTQYF.

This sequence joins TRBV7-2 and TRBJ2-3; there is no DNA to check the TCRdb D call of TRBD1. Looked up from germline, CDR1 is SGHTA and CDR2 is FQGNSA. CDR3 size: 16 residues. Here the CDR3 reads CASSLRASGNSDTQYF.

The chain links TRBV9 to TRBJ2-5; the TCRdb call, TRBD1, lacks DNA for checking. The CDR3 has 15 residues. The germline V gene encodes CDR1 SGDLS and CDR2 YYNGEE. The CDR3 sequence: CASSVVGTAEETQYF.

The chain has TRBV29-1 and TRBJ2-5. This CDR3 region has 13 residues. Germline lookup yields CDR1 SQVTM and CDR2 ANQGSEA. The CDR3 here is CSVVPKGVETQYF.

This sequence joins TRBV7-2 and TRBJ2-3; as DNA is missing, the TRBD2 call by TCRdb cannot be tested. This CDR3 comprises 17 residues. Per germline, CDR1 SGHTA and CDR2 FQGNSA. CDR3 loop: CASSLRRGGLSTDTQYF.

CDR3: CASSAGDRYSYEQYF. The chain joins TRBV9 to TRBJ2-7; the TRBD1 assignment by TCRdb is unverifiable without DNA. CDR1 is SGDLS, CDR2 YYNGEE, per germline. The CDR3 contains 15 residues.

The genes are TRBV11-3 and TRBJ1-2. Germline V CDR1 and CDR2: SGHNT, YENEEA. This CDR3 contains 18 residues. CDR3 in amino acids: CASSLSVPLGRRLDGYTF.

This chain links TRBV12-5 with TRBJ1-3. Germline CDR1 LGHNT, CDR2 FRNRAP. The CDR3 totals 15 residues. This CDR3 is CASGLVPRSGNTIYF. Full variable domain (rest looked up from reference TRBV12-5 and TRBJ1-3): DARVTQTPRHKVTEMGQEVTMRCQPILGHNTVFWYRQTMMQGLELLAYFRNRAPLDDSGMPKDRFSAEMPDATLATLKIQPSEPRDSAVYFCASGLVPRSGNTIYFGEGSWLTVV.

CDR3 sequence reads: CASSIDSGTLNYGYTF. The rearrangement links TRBV19 to TRBJ1-2; without DNA, the TCRdb call of TRBD1 cannot be checked. The CDR3 length is 16 residues. The V gene's germline CDR1 is LNHDA and CDR2 SQIVND (reference sequence).

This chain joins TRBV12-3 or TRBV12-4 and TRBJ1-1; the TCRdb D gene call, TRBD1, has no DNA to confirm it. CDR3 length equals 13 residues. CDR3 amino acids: CASGGEMNTEAFF.

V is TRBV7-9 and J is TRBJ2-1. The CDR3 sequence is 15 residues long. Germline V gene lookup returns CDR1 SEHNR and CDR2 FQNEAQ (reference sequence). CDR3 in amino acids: CASSLAISGYNEQFF.

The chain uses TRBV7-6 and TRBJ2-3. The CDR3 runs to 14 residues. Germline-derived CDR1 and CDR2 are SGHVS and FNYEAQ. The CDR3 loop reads CASSSSRGTDTQYF.

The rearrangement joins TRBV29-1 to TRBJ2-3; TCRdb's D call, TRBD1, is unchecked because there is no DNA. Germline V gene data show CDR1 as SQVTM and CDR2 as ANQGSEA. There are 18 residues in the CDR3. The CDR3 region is CSVLDWDATKASTDTQYF.

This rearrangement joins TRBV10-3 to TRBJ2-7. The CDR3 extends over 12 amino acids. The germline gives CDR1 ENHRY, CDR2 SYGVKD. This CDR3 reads CAISGQPYEQYF.

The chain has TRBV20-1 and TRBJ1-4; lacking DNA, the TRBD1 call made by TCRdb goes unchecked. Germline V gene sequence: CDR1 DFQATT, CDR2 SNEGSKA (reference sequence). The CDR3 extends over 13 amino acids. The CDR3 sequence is CSAPTGAFEKLFF.

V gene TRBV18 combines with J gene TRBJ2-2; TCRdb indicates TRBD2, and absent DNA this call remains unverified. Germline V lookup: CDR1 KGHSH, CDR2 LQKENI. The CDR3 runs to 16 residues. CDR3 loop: CASSPPGTSTTGELFF.

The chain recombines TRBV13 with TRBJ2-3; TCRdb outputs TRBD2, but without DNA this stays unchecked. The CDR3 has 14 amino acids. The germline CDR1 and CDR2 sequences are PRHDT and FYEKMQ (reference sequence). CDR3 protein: CASSSAGLSDTQYF.

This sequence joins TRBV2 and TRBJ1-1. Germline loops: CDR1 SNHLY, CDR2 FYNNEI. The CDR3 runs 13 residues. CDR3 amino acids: CASSREQNTEAFF.

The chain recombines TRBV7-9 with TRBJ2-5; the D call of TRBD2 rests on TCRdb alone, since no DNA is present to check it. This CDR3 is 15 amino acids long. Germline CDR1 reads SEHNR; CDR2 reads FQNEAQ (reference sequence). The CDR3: CASSSLSAGGPTQYF.

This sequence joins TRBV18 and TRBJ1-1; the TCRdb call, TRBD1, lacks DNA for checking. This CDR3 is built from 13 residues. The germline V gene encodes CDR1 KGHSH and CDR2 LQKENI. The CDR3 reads CASSATRDNEAFF.

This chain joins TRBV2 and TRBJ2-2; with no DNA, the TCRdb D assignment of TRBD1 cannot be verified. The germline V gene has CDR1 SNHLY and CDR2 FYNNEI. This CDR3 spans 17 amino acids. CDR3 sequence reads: CASSEGPTGPVPGELFF.

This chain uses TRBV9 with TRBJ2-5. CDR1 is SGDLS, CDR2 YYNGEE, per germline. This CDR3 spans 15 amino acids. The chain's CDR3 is CASSFIDSNWETQYF.

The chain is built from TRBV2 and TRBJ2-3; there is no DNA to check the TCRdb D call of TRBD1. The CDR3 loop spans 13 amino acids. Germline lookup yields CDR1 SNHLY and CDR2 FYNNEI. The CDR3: CASSGGQGGKQYF.